This T cell receptor (beta chain) comes out of a study of cytomegalovirus exposure and HLA in healthy donors (dated by TCRdb to 2016 to 2017). Turning to the overall study: An earlier analysis of 587 of the donors reported 276 Gb of sequence data and about 120 million unique TCR beta sequences obtained from around 170 million T cells. An early release that covered about 600 HLA-typed donors contained approximately 320 gigabases of sequencing data and 65 million to 100 million unique TCR sequences. Of the roughly 400 genotyped donors, 75% to 85% were placed in the genetic ancestry cluster associated with self-reported Caucasian donors. The aim of the study was to test whether cataloging public T cell receptors could identify signatures of past pathogen exposure. The study profiled the T cell repertoires of 666 subjects by immunosequencing and related them to cytomegalovirus serostatus. In addition to the first cohort of 650 to 800 subjects, a separate validation cohort of around 110 different subjects was used. High-throughput TCR immunosequencing, statistical association of individual TCRs with disease status, and machine learning were combined to predict cytomegalovirus infection status. In a later analysis, previously published TCR beta repertoires from 670 or so donors were re-analyzed and high-resolution HLA genotyping was added so that TCR occurrence patterns could be studied. In the later analysis, no new phenotypic data were used to find candidate immune exposures; instead, reliance was placed on TCR beta sequences and their occurrence across donors. An earlier analysis of 587 of the donors used high-throughput TCR beta sequencing to judge whether each TCR beta V gene segment behaved as functional or pseudogenic. Donor age, sex, ethnicity and CMV serostatus were compiled alongside the repertoire data. In a later genetic analysis, genome-wide SNP genotypes for about three fifths of the roughly 670 donors were used, and that subset was treated as a discovery cohort. All discovery cohort repertoires had been generated using a single sequencing platform. Both class I and class II loci were covered by HLA typing, at four-digit resolution. Typing coverage varied by locus: roughly 620-640 donors for A, B, C, DRB1 and DQB1; approximately 500 for DQA1; more than 600 for DPA1; around 450 for DPB1. Because of strong linkage in the cohort, four to six DR-DQ haplotypes were treated as single units for association and clustering. Across 300 to 500 genotyped donors of the cohort, an average of approximately 240,000 unique TCR beta nucleotide sequences per donor were sequenced, and 15% to 20% of those sequences were non-productive. Broader findings and caveats from the paper: When HLA alleles, especially DR and DQ, strongly co-occurred, TCR associations were difficult to assign to individual alleles. A further reported finding was that TCR beta sequences accurately predicted the HLA-A and HLA-B alleles for most subjects in the first cohort. In a later analysis, TCR association rates were found to vary across HLA loci, with the most associated TCRs seen for DRB1 alleles and the fewest for HLA-C alleles. For the cohort, immune exposure information was limited to CMV serostatus. HLA typing was unavailable for some donors at each locus, so association tests used only the typed subset. Only TCR beta chains were sequenced in this cohort, and the absence of alpha or paired-chain data limited detectable features. Broadly in line with IMGT annotations, most TCR beta V segments showed up in productive rearrangements about 90% or about 30% of the time in an earlier analysis of a few hundred of the donors. A total of 150 to 200 TCR beta chains were listed by the study as associated with cytomegalovirus. The authors suggested that the approach could potentially be extended to other disease states and immunological phenotypes. In a later analysis, some 17,000 TCR beta sequences were associated with specific HLA alleles at a false discovery rate of 0.05. In a later analysis, HLA-associated TCR beta chains showed more clonal expansion and lower generation probabilities than non-associated chains that were equally common. A later genetic analysis associated a missense DCLRE1C variant with V-gene and J-gene trimming of TCR beta chains, and an independent cohort replicated the association. Some IMGT-functional V segments, including TRBV6-2 and TRBV6-3, could not be distinguished by the 87-base-pair reads and were therefore excluded. Sequencing depth was assumed to be roughly uniform across donors in the presence/absence analyses, though that assumption may not hold. Most CMV-associated TCR beta chains appeared to be HLA-restricted in a later analysis, and the HLA associations seemed to be driven largely by CMV exposure. Linkage disequilibrium might explain the correlated functional status among segregating V segments, but an unknown experimental factor could not be excluded. A few of the identified cytomegalovirus-associated TCR beta chains were confirmed in vitro to be specific for cytomegalovirus antigens. A later genetic analysis reported fewer N-insertions in productive TCRs among donors in an Asian-associated ancestry cluster than the roughly 700-donor mean. The sequencing pipeline was judged likely to have produced a cluster of highly shared sequence variants as a technical artifact. Most TCR sequences were observed very rarely across donors, whereas some public TCRs were present in many individuals. A later analysis reported that several top co-occurrence clusters appeared linked to parvovirus B19, influenza, CMV and Epstein-Barr virus. The classifier was reported to diagnose cytomegalovirus status with high specificity and sensitivity in both the original and validation cohorts. Because counts were too low, around 17 rarely observed V segments, including chromosome 9 orphons, were left out of the earlier analysis of 500 to 650 of the donors.

From cysteine to phenylalanine, the CDR3 is 13 amino acids long. Only the CDR3 region is kept as DNA, spanning 39 bases read in frame from base 1. For this clone: Its recognized antigen is unknown. No clone much larger than this one lies a single base away; base qualities are absent.

In total, just over 650 healthy bone marrow donors made up the cohort. At the time of sampling, all cohort members were nominally healthy, though unrecorded immune exposures were likely present. The donor tested CMV seropositive, placing the donor among the 289 seropositive members of the cohort. A peripheral blood sample was provided by each donor, and peripheral blood mononuclear cells were used for TCR beta sequencing. Genomic DNA extraction from the blood cell samples was performed with the Qiagen DNeasy Blood Extraction Kit. Libraries came from the immunoSEQ multiplex PCR assay. The multiplex PCR relied on a mix of 60 forward primers for TCR Vbeta segments and 13 reverse primers for TCR Jbeta segments. The CDR3 region of rearranged TCR beta genes was amplified from genomic DNA by a multiplex PCR assay. Amplified TCR beta libraries were sequenced as 87-base-pair reads on the Illumina HiSeq System. As for the original processing: A later analysis counted about 82 million unique TCR beta chains across the 650 to 800 repertoires, and roughly 10 million of these chains were shared by at least two donors. To remove PCR and sequencing errors, raw reads were error-corrected and collapsed into unique sequences using a nearest-neighbor algorithm that merged closely related sequences. Alignment of CDR3 sequences to IMGT reference sequences was used to assign V, D and J gene segments. For a sequence to be retained, at least a six-nucleotide match to both a V gene segment and a J gene segment was required. A rearrangement counted as productive if the CDR3 had no stop codons and remained in frame with V and J, and every other rearrangement counted as non-productive. CDR3 was defined by IMGT convention, running from the second conserved V-encoded cysteine to the conserved J-encoded phenylalanine. The earlier analysis of about 620 of the donors excluded sequences that lacked an unambiguous match to a single V gene segment. An earlier analysis of 587 of the donors called V segments functional above 56.7% productive rearrangements and segregating when the between-donor standard deviation exceeded 5%. A statistical classification framework was built to diagnose cytomegalovirus status from the catalog of TCR beta chain sequences. In a later analysis, TCR nucleotide sequences were compared against IMGT/GENE-DB human TR gene sequences so that V and J genes could be assigned. In a later analysis, CDR3 sequences and most-parsimonious VDJ recombination scenarios were assigned using the TCRdist pipeline. In a later analysis, every TCR beta chain was defined by the combination of its CDR3 amino acid sequence and its V-gene family, and reads without a unique V-gene family were dropped. A later analysis removed 500 to 650 highly shared, low-generation-probability nucleotide sequences to deal with suspected cross-contamination and a sequencing artifact. In a later analysis, a clonal expansion index was calculated for each public chain from normalized within-repertoire ranks of inferred template counts. Generation probabilities in a later analysis came from a VDJ recombination model fitted to out-of-frame rearrangements, and those results were checked against IGoR. Hypergeometric tests were used in a later analysis to score TCR-TCR, TCR-HLA and TCR-CMV co-occurrence, with a repertoire-size bias correction applied to the TCR pairs. In a later analysis, false discovery rates were estimated by permuting HLA or CMV assignments 20 times. In a later analysis, co-occurring TCRs were grouped using DBSCAN, with TCRdist sequence similarity added in when clustering inside HLA-allele-positive subsets. Repertoires with fewer than 30,000 or more than 120,000 public chains were left out of co-occurrence clustering, as were about 5 repertoires with anomalous nucleotide sharing. TCRdb retrieved this table from immuneACCESS and kept in-frame rearrangements only. Not all clones are present; in checked studies, unresolved V genes account for under half, and no reason is known for the remainder. The V and J calls and clone size are taken from that table; D and trimming were inferred from the DNA. This sample lists about 200,000 clones; 79% were detected once. The top ten hold around 1.6% of the sample.

Recombination linked TRBV21-1 to TRBJ2-5; TRBD1 is taken as the D call from the table, unchecked against the DNA. TRBV21-1 is a listed pseudogene. Sequenced sample: PBMCs. This receptor was taken from a girl aged 5-17 years in good health and CMV-seropositive. The nucleotide sequence reads TGTGCCAGCGGTCAGACAGGCACCAAGACCCAGTACTTC. It encodes CASGQTGTKTQYF.